Presented here are 10 T cell receptor beta chains from one specimen sequenced in a study of spatial heterogeneity in lung cancer. No antigen has been assigned to these receptors. Whole-study results and caveats: Tumor mutation count correlated with how many alpha and beta TCRs expanded intratumorally.

TCRdb itself ran the 5' RACE reads through MiXCR, one entry per CDR3 protein. This sample carries roughly 10,000 distinct CDR3 sequences, approximately 12% of them seen once, and the ten largest clones take under 12%. Time point specified: sample taken at primary tumor resection. Source: lung tumor tissue, taken at surgery. These TCRs come from a male donor with early-stage non-small cell lung cancer.

V is TRBV9 and J is TRBJ2-3; no firm D call. This CDR3 has 14 amino acids. V lost 0 bases and J lost 1, with 6 bases in between. The germline V gene encodes CDR1 SGDLS and CDR2 YYNGEE. In nucleotides, the CDR3 is TGTGCCAGCAGCGTAGAGCAAGGCACAGATACGCAGTATTTT. Its protein product is CASSVEQGTDTQYF.

By its share, this clonotype is medium-sized. The chain combines TRBV3-1 with TRBJ2-1, with D maybe TRBD1 (6 bases). This CDR3 comprises 12 residues. Trimming took off 10 bases at V and 8 bases at J, with 15 bases between the two ends. Germline loops: CDR1 LGHDT, CDR2 YNNKEL (reference sequence). CDR3 protein: CATRGSADEQFF. The CDR3 DNA reads TGTGCCACGAGGGGGAGTGCGGATGAGCAGTTCTTC.

Ten or more counts support this clonotype. The J gene is TRBJ2-5, the V gene TRBV28; 8 bases are shared with TRBD1. This CDR3 has 14 residues. V trimming: 6 bases; J trimming: 5 bases; junction bases outside the gene matches: 8. Germline V CDR1 and CDR2: MDHEN, SYDVKM. CDR3 region: CASRDTGGSETQYF. The CDR3 DNA sequence: TGTGCCAGCAGGGACACAGGGGGGTCCGAGACCCAGTACTTC.

This clonotype was recorded at least ten times. V is TRBV5-1 and J is TRBJ2-2, with 9 nucleotides matching TRBD2. CDR1 is SGHRS and CDR2 is YFSETQ in the germline V gene. V gave up 2 bases and J gave up 4 bases; unmatched junction bases: 12. The CDR3 loop spans 18 amino acids. CDR3 in DNA: TGCGCCAGCAGCTTTACTGTCTTGGCTAGCGGGACCACCGGGGAGCTGTTTTTT. Translating it yields CASSFTVLASGTTGELFF.

This clonotype is medium-sized within its sample. The chain uses TRBV6-5 and TRBJ1-5; 9 nucleotides line up with TRBD1. This CDR3 has 14 amino acids. Germline CDR1 reads MNHEY; CDR2 reads SVGAGI. The J segment lost 1 base and the V segment lost 6 bases, leaving 1 base of the junction unmatched. The DNA of the CDR3 is TGTGCCAGCAGCGGACAGGGGAGCAATCAGCCCCAGCATTTT. It encodes CASSGQGSNQPQHF.

Within the sample, this clonotype is medium-sized. The chain recombines TRBV12-3 or TRBV12-4 with TRBJ2-1, with a weak D call TRBD1 (5 bases). V was pared by 4 bases and J by 5 bases, with 12 bases between. The CDR3 runs to 14 residues. The CDR3, as DNA: TGTGCCAGCAGTTCCACAGGCTATGACAATGAGCAGTTCTTC. Protein product: CASSSTGYDNEQFF.

This clonotype is classed as medium-sized. The rearrangement uses TRBV10-3 and TRBJ2-3; D gene ambiguous. Trimming pared 7 bases from V and 1 base from J, leaving 12 bases between. Germline loops: CDR1 ENHRY, CDR2 SYGVKD. The CDR3 is made up of 14 amino acids. CDR3 nucleotides: TGTGCCATCACGAATAGCACTCGCACAGATACGCAGTATTTT. Its protein product is CAITNSTRTDTQYF.

This clonotype was seen repeatedly, ten times or more. The V call is TRBV14, the J call TRBJ1-2; the D gene is possibly TRBD1 (6 bases). Between the trimmed V and J ends, which lost 4 bases and 4 bases, there was a span of 10 bases. Germline V CDR1 and CDR2: SGHDN, FVKESK. CDR3 length equals 13 residues. DNA of the CDR3: TGTGCCAGCAGCCCGGGGGGCGCCTATGGCTACACCTTC. Translation: CASSPGGAYGYTF.

The chain joins TRBV25-1 to TRBJ2-3; D might be TRBD2 (6 bases). Germline values: CDR1 MGHDK, CDR2 SYGVNS. V gave up 0 bases and J gave up 3 bases, with 13 bases separating them. This CDR3 spans 16 amino acids. The DNA of the CDR3 is TGTGCCAGCAGTGAATACAGCCACCGGGGGACAGATACGCAGTATTTT. Its protein product is CASSEYSHRGTDTQYF.

This clonotype has a count of ten or more. J is TRBJ2-5 and V is TRBV20-1; 7 positions agree with TRBD2. Germline V lookup: CDR1 DFQATT, CDR2 SNEGSKA (reference sequence). V trimming: 0 bases; J trimming: 1 base; junction bases outside the gene matches: 11. This CDR3 comprises 17 residues. The CDR3 loop is CSARDGTRLAFQETQYF. CDR3 sequence (DNA): TGCAGTGCTAGAGATGGCACGAGACTAGCTTTCCAAGAGACCCAGTACTTC.